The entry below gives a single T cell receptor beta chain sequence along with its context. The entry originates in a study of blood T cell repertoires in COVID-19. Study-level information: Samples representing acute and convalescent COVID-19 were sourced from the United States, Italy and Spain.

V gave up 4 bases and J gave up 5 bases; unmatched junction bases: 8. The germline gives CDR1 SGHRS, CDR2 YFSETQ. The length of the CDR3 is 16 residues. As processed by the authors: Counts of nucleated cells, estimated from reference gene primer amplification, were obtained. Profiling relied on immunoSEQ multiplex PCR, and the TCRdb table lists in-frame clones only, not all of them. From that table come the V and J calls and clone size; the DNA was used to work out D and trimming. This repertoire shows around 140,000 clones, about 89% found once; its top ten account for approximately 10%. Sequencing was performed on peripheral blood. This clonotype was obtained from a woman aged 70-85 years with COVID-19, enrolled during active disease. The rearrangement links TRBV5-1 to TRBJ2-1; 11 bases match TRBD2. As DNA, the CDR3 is TGCGCCAGCAGCCCTGCTAGCGGGGGGCGTGACAATGAGCAGTTCTTC. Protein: CASSPASGGRDNEQFF.